This TCR beta chain was recorded in a study of a mutant IDH1 vaccine in newly diagnosed glioma. Study-level information: Vaccination was launched 4-6 weeks after radiotherapy alone, or with temozolomide cycles. Patients under treatment included around 60% males and about 40% females and had a mean age of 40.4 years. Study outcomes and limitations: Induction of immune responses by the vaccine occurred in about 93% of patients.

Sample time point: week 23, last vaccination. Each vaccine dose was 300 ug of mutant IDH1 20-mer peptide, with topical imiquimod. This CDR3 has 18 residues. The V gene end was trimmed by 6 bases and the J gene end by 0 bases; junction bases not matched to a gene: 14. The V gene's germline CDR1 is SNHLY and CDR2 FYNNEI. About this clone itself: As yet, its antigen is unknown.

Clones were read by immunoSEQ multiplex PCR, and TCRdb kept only the in-frame ones, dropping some. The profile shows roughly 52,000 clones, 75% to 90% of them singletons. The input for sequencing was PBMCs, taken from a glioma patient whose treatment included an IDH1 peptide vaccine. This TCR came from a man aged 40-49 years with glioma. The V and J genes are TRBV2 and TRBJ2-1; 7 nucleotides line up with TRBD2. In nucleotides, the CDR3 is TGTGCCAGCAGGGGGAGGGCAGGGTCCCTCAGCTCCTACAATGAGCAGTTCTTC. Translation: CASRGRAGSLSSYNEQFF.